This is a list of T cell receptor beta chains from one sample in a study of identical twins. In TCRdb, the 5' RACE reads were re-called with MiXCR into one record per CDR3 protein. The top ten clones hold roughly 0.91% of a sample with 500,000 to 550,000 distinct CDR3 sequences, 20% to 25% of them seen once. The same sample was also used in a study of T cells expressing NK-cell markers.

Sequencing used CD4+ T cells sorted from blood. The receptor source for this set is a woman between 18 and 29 years old in good health. Both conserved end residues are part of each CDR3. A D gene is named only where the DNA matches it firmly. Only part of the rows carry a size: once, few, many, or a class if the clone is expanded.

V: TRBV20-1; J: TRBJ2-7; size: .; D: TRBD2; DNA: TGCAGTGCTAGAGAGCGGGAGTACACCTACGAGCAGTACTTC; CDR3: CSAREREYTYEQYF
V: TRBV9; J: TRBJ2-7; size: .; D: .; DNA: TGTGCCAGCAGCGTAGACTTCGGGATGTACGAGCAGTACTTC; CDR3: CASSVDFGMYEQYF
V: TRBV29-1; J: TRBJ1-2; size: .; D: TRBD1; DNA: TGCAGCGGGGATACTGGACAGGGGGACTATGGCTACACCTTC; CDR3: CSGDTGQGDYGYTF
V: TRBV5-1; J: TRBJ1-3; size: many; D: TRBD1; DNA: TGTGCCAGCAGCTTGACAGGGCCCGGAAACACCATATATTTT; CDR3: CASSLTGPGNTIYF
V: TRBV5-1; J: TRBJ2-1; size: .; D: .; DNA: TGCGCCAGCAGCCCCACGGGGGCCGGGTTGGGAAATGAGCAGTTCTTC; CDR3: CASSPTGAGLGNEQFF
V: TRBV5-1; J: TRBJ1-2; size: many; D: TRBD1; DNA: TGCGCCAGCAGCTTGGAACACCGGGACAGGGGGCCCAACTATGGCTACACCTTC; CDR3: CASSLEHRDRGPNYGYTF
V: TRBV12-3/TRBV12-4; J: TRBJ1-1; size: few; D: .; DNA: TGTGCCAGCAGGTGGCGAAGGGGCGAGAACACTGAAGCTTTCTTT; CDR3: CASRWRRGENTEAFF
V: TRBV7-9; J: TRBJ2-7; size: .; D: .; DNA: TGTGCCTCAGCCCTTCCTTTTGGCGAGCAGTACTTC; CDR3: CASALPFGEQYF
V: TRBV5-1; J: TRBJ2-2; size: .; D: .; DNA: TGCGCCAGCAGCTTGGAGTCCCACACCGGGGAGCTGTTTTTT; CDR3: CASSLESHTGELFF
V: TRBV7-9; J: TRBJ2-3; size: .; D: TRBD2; DNA: TGTGCCAGCAGCATCGGACTAGCGGGGGATACGCAGTATTTT; CDR3: CASSIGLAGDTQYF
V: TRBV20-1; J: TRBJ1-1; size: .; D: .; DNA: TGCAGTGCTAGGTGGGGCAACACTGAAGCTTTCTTT; CDR3: CSARWGNTEAFF
V: TRBV3-1; J: TRBJ2-2; size: .; D: TRBD1; DNA: TGTGCCAGCAGCCACGGGCCGGGACAGGACACCGGGGAGCTGTTTTTT; CDR3: CASSHGPGQDTGELFF
V: TRBV4-3; J: TRBJ2-4; size: many; D: .; DNA: TGCGCCAGCAGCCAAGACCCCGGGGGACTAGCCAAAAACATTCAGTACTTC; CDR3: CASSQDPGGLAKNIQYF
V: TRBV5-1; J: TRBJ1-2; size: few; D: .; DNA: TGCGCCAGCAGCCCCGACGGAGGGGGCTACACCTTC; CDR3: CASSPDGGGYTF
V: TRBV6-5; J: TRBJ2-3; size: .; D: .; DNA: TGTGCCAGCAGTTACGGCCCCGGGGGAGGTACGCAGTATTTT; CDR3: CASSYGPGGGTQYF
V: TRBV7-6; J: TRBJ1-3; size: many; D: .; DNA: TGTGCCAGCAGCTTAGAGAGCTCCTCTGGAAACACCATATATTTT; CDR3: CASSLESSSGNTIYF
V: TRBV10-3; J: TRBJ2-1; size: .; D: .; DNA: TGTGCCACCCATCGTACGGGGGGCAATGAGGCTGAGCAGTTCTTC; CDR3: CATHRTGGNEAEQFF
V: TRBV5-1; J: TRBJ2-1; size: few; D: TRBD2; DNA: TGCGCCAGCAGCTTGGCCGTCCTAGCGGACTACAATGAGCAGTTCTTC; CDR3: CASSLAVLADYNEQFF
V: TRBV5-1; J: TRBJ2-1; size: many; D: TRBD1; DNA: TGCGCCAGCAGCCCGGGACAGGGCCCTTACAATGAGCAGTTCTTC; CDR3: CASSPGQGPYNEQFF
V: TRBV20-1; J: TRBJ2-3; size: .; D: .; DNA: TGCAGTGCTAGAGTGACGGGCAGATACACAGATACGCAGTATTTT; CDR3: CSARVTGRYTDTQYF
V: TRBV7-9; J: TRBJ2-1; size: few; D: .; DNA: TGTGCCAGCATTGGGGAAACCCCCTACAATGAGCAGTTCTTC; CDR3: CASIGETPYNEQFF
V: TRBV20-1; J: TRBJ2-2; size: .; D: .; DNA: TGCAGTGCTAGAGATAGTGCGCAGTACACCGGGGAGCTGTTTTTT; CDR3: CSARDSAQYTGELFF
V: TRBV20-1; J: TRBJ2-1; size: .; D: TRBD2; DNA: TGCAGTGCTAGAGCGGAGCGGGGGCGTTACAATGAGCAGTTCTTC; CDR3: CSARAERGRYNEQFF
V: TRBV6-6; J: TRBJ1-2; size: .; D: .; DNA: TGTGCCAGCACAGTAGCTAACTATGGCTACACCTTC; CDR3: CASTVANYGYTF
V: TRBV12-3/TRBV12-4; J: TRBJ1-1; size: few; D: .; DNA: TGTGCCAGCAGTTTATTCGGGGAGTACACTGAAGCTTTCTTT; CDR3: CASSLFGEYTEAFF
V: TRBV5-6; J: TRBJ2-5; size: .; D: .; DNA: TGTGCCAGCAGCTTGAGAGCCGGACCCAAAGTTACGGAGACCCAGTACTTC; CDR3: CASSLRAGPKVTETQYF
V: TRBV29-1; J: TRBJ2-1; size: few; D: .; DNA: TGCAGCGTTTTAGTAGGGACCAATGAGCAGTTCTTC; CDR3: CSVLVGTNEQFF
V: TRBV7-8; J: TRBJ2-1; size: .; D: TRBD2; DNA: TGTGCCAGCAGCCCACGGCGGGAGGGAAACAATGAGCAGTTCTTC; CDR3: CASSPRREGNNEQFF
V: TRBV9; J: TRBJ2-7; size: few; D: .; DNA: TGTGCCAGCAGCGTAGATCTAGTCCGCGAGCAGTACTTC; CDR3: CASSVDLVREQYF
V: TRBV9; J: TRBJ2-1; size: .; D: .; DNA: TGTGCCAGCAGCCTCCTGACCTCGGCTAGTCGCAATGAGCAGTTCTTC; CDR3: CASSLLTSASRNEQFF
V: TRBV2; J: TRBJ2-3; size: .; D: .; DNA: TGTGCCAGCAGTGCCGGAATGACAGATACGCAGTATTTT; CDR3: CASSAGMTDTQYF
V: TRBV29-1; J: TRBJ2-1; size: few; D: TRBD2; DNA: TGCGGGGGGACTAGCGACTACAATGAGCAGTTCTTC; CDR3: CGGTSDYNEQFF
V: TRBV20-1; J: TRBJ1-1; size: many; D: .; DNA: TGCAGTGCTCGCGGACAGCTGAACACTGAAGCTTTCTTT; CDR3: CSARGQLNTEAFF
V: TRBV9; J: TRBJ2-1; size: .; D: .; DNA: TGTGCCAGCAGCGTGACTAATCACAATGAGCAGTTCTTC; CDR3: CASSVTNHNEQFF
V: TRBV12-3/TRBV12-4; J: TRBJ2-1; size: many; D: TRBD2; DNA: TGTGCCAGCAGCCGACTAGCAGTCTACAATGAGCAGTTCTTC; CDR3: CASSRLAVYNEQFF
V: TRBV12-3/TRBV12-4; J: TRBJ2-1; size: few; D: .; DNA: TGTGCCAGCAGTTATCAGGGTGAGCAGTTCTTC; CDR3: CASSYQGEQFF
V: TRBV13; J: TRBJ2-7; size: .; D: .; DNA: TGTGCCAGCAGCCTCGGGACACTCTACGAGCAGTACTTC; CDR3: CASSLGTLYEQYF
V: TRBV20-1; J: TRBJ1-1; size: .; D: TRBD1; DNA: TGCAGTGCGAGATCCCGGTTTCGGACAGGGGCTGAAGCTTTCTTT; CDR3: CSARSRFRTGAEAFF
V: TRBV20-1; J: TRBJ2-3; size: .; D: .; DNA: TGCAGTGCTCCCCCCTGGGCGGGGCCGACAGATACGCAGTATTTT; CDR3: CSAPPWAGPTDTQYF
V: TRBV20-1; J: TRBJ1-2; size: .; D: TRBD1; DNA: TGCAGTGCTAGAGATTCACGAGGGGGCGACGGCTACACCTTC; CDR3: CSARDSRGGDGYTF
V: TRBV7-2; J: TRBJ2-3; size: .; D: .; DNA: TGTGCCAGCAGCCCCCCACCGGTAGATACGCAGTATTTT; CDR3: CASSPPPVDTQYF
V: TRBV20-1; J: TRBJ1-4; size: .; D: TRBD1; DNA: TGCAGTGCTGAACAGGGGGCAGGCGAAAAACTGTTTTTT; CDR3: CSAEQGAGEKLFF
V: TRBV7-6; J: TRBJ2-3; size: .; D: TRBD2; DNA: TGTGCCAGCAGCCGTGGACTAGCGGAGTACACAGATACGCAGTATTTT; CDR3: CASSRGLAEYTDTQYF
V: TRBV20-1; J: TRBJ2-5; size: few; D: TRBD1; DNA: TGCAGTGCTAACCGAGAGGGACAGGGTCTGGGGGAGACCCAGTACTTC; CDR3: CSANREGQGLGETQYF
V: TRBV18; J: TRBJ2-1; size: .; D: .; DNA: TGTGCCAGCTCACCAAGGACAGAAAACAATGAGCAGTTCTTC; CDR3: CASSPRTENNEQFF
V: TRBV5-1; J: TRBJ2-1; size: .; D: .; DNA: TGCGCCAGCAGCGTCGGGACGGCTTACAATGAGCAGTTCTTC; CDR3: CASSVGTAYNEQFF